The 20 T cell receptor beta chains below were found in one sample sequenced in a study of control samples from healthy donors and cancer patients. Assay used: immunoSEQ multiplex PCR; TCRdb lists only in-frame clones, some missing. The sample lists approximately 150,000 clones, roughly 95% occurring once. The material sequenced was blood. These receptors were obtained from a young woman in good health.

The chain uses TRBV11-3 and TRBJ2-7; 7 nucleotides match TRBD2. The junction had 4 bases not matched to a gene; V was cut back by 1 base and J by 1 base. The CDR3 sequence is 15 residues long. Germline V gene lookup returns CDR1 SGHNT and CDR2 YENEEA. CDR3: CASSLAAGPSYEQYF. The CDR3 DNA reads as TGTGCCAGCAGCTTAGCAGCGGGGCCTTCCTACGAGCAGTACTTC.

Written as DNA, the CDR3 is TGTGCCAGCAGCCCCAGACTAGCGACCTACAATGAGCAGTTCTTC. Amino acid sequence: CASSPRLATYNEQFF. V and J are TRBV9 and TRBJ2-1; 8 positions match TRBD2. The CDR3 length is 15 residues. V dropped 4 bases and J dropped 2; count of bases not matched to a gene: 5. Germline CDR1 is SGDLS and CDR2 is YYNGEE.

The chain is built from TRBV2 and TRBJ2-3; D tentatively fits TRBD1 or TRBD2 (6 bases each). Germline CDR1 is SNHLY and CDR2 is FYNNEI. The CDR3 is 12 amino acids. V was pared by 6 bases and J by 7 bases, with 11 bases between. In nucleotides, the CDR3 is TGTGCCAGCAGCAGAGGGGGGTATACGCAGTATTTT. It translates to CASSRGGYTQYF.

The V and J genes are TRBV7-9 and TRBJ2-5; D perhaps matches TRBD2 (6 bases). With 6 bases removed from V and 5 bases from J, the gap between germline ends came to 19 bases. Per germline, CDR1 SEHNR and CDR2 FQNEAQ (reference sequence). CDR3 length: 15 residues. The CDR3 sequence: CASRGGGARLETQYF. CDR3 bases: TGTGCCAGCAGGGGTGGCGGGGCGCGTCTGGAGACCCAGTACTTC.

This clone showed up just once. The chain couples TRBV10-3 to TRBJ2-1; 15 positions agree with TRBD2. V lost 4 bases and J lost 7; bases outside the gene matches: 5. Germline CDR1 ENHRY, CDR2 SYGVKD. The CDR3 loop spans 16 amino acids. CDR3 in DNA: TGTGCCATCAGTGTAATGGGGACTAGCGGGGGGAATGAGCAGTTCTTC. It specifies CAISVMGTSGGNEQFF.

The V gene is TRBV19, the J gene TRBJ2-1, with 8 bases identical to TRBD2. The germline gives CDR1 LNHDA, CDR2 SQIVND (reference sequence). The CDR3 covers 15 residues. With V trimmed by 4 bases and J by 9 bases, 11 bases remained unmatched. CDR3 residues: CASSNLAGGFGEQFF. The CDR3 DNA reads as TGTGCCAGTAGTAATCTCGCGGGAGGATTTGGTGAGCAGTTCTTC.

This clone showed up just once. The chain couples TRBV5-1 to TRBJ2-7; D is perhaps TRBD1 or TRBD2 (5 bases each). V lost 3 bases and J 4 bases, leaving 17 bases between the germline ends. The length of the CDR3 is 15 residues. Germline assignment: CDR1 SGHRS and CDR2 YFSETQ. CDR3 residues: CASSSGLGSLYEQYF. The CDR3 nucleotides are TGCGCCAGCAGCTCGGGGCTAGGATCTCTTTACGAGCAGTACTTC. Full variable domain (outside the CDR3, taken from reference TRBV5-1 and TRBJ2-7): KAGVTQTPRYLIKTRGQQVTLSCSPISGHRSVSWYQQTPGQGLQFLFEYFSETQRNKGNFPGRFSGRQFSNSRSEMNVSTLELGDSALYLCASSSGLGSLYEQYFGPGTRLTVT.

The chain is built from TRBV9 and TRBJ1-2; possibly TRBD1 for D (6 bases). This CDR3 contains 17 residues. The V gene's germline CDR1 is SGDLS and CDR2 YYNGEE. The V end lost 0 bases, the J end lost 3 bases, and 18 bases lay between the germline ends. The CDR3 spells CASSVVWGAPGDYGYTF. CDR3 sequence (DNA): TGTGCCAGCAGCGTAGTGTGGGGGGCGCCGGGGGACTATGGCTACACCTTC.

This chain links TRBV11-2 with TRBJ2-2; D gene ambiguous. Germline lookup yields CDR1 SGHAT and CDR2 FQNNGV. This CDR3 has 12 amino acids. V gave up 4 bases and J gave up 6 bases, with 6 bases separating them. DNA for the CDR3: TGTGCCAGCAGCTCCCCCCCCGGGGAGCTGTTTTTT. Amino acids: CASSSPPGELFF.

This clone is a singleton in its sample. V is TRBV20-1 and J is TRBJ1-1; TRBD1 is a possible D gene (6 bases). The CDR3 has 15 residues. Trimming took off 3 bases at V and 0 bases at J, with 14 bases between the two ends. The germline CDR1 and CDR2 sequences are DFQATT and SNEGSKA (reference sequence). The CDR3 loop reads CSASSPGVMNTEAFF. In nucleotides, the CDR3 is TGCAGTGCTAGTTCTCCAGGGGTAATGAACACTGAAGCTTTCTTT.

The V call is TRBV5-1, the J call TRBJ1-4, with D unresolved. The CDR3 consists of 15 residues. Per the germline V gene, CDR1 is SGHRS and CDR2 is YFSETQ. V was cut by 0 bases and J by 6 bases, with 12 bases left in between. CDR3 amino acids: CASSLAEPQYEKLFF. For the CDR3, the DNA is TGCGCCAGCAGCTTGGCCGAGCCTCAATATGAAAAACTGTTTTTT.

The V gene is TRBV19, the J gene TRBJ1-1; D is undetermined. Germline V gene data show CDR1 as LNHDA and CDR2 as SQIVND (reference sequence). V gave up 7 bases and J gave up 1 base, with 10 bases separating them. This CDR3 region has 13 residues. The CDR3 region is CASTPRENTEAFF. CDR3 DNA: TGTGCCAGTACTCCCCGCGAGAACACTGAAGCTTTCTTT.

This clone was detected once. V usage is TRBV28 and J usage is TRBJ1-2; TRBD1 matches at 7 bases. The length of the CDR3 is 13 residues. V trimming: 6 bases; J trimming: 6 bases; junction bases outside the gene matches: 7. Germline values: CDR1 MDHEN, CDR2 SYDVKM. CDR3 DNA sequence: TGTGCCAGCAGACGACAGGGATCCAATGGCTACACCTTC. It codes for CASRRQGSNGYTF.

This sequence joins TRBV28 and TRBJ2-3; maybe TRBD1 (6 bases). Per germline, CDR1 MDHEN and CDR2 SYDVKM. Trimming removed 7 bases from V and 2 bases from J, with 19 bases in between. The CDR3 has 16 amino acids. The chain's CDR3 is CASTPVRGYSTDTQYF. The CDR3 DNA reads TGTGCCAGCACCCCGGTTAGGGGGTACTCCACAGATACGCAGTATTTT.

In DNA form, the CDR3 reads TGTGCCAGCAGTCGGGCCTACGAGCAGTACTTC. This codes for CASSRAYEQYF. This chain links TRBV2 with TRBJ2-7; D is undetermined. Germline V gene sequence: CDR1 SNHLY, CDR2 FYNNEI. There are 11 residues in the CDR3. Trimming removed 5 bases from V and 2 bases from J, with 4 bases in between.

V and J are TRBV6-5 and TRBJ2-1, with 7 nucleotides matching TRBD2. Per the germline V gene, CDR1 is MNHEY and CDR2 is SVGAGI. CDR3 length: 15 amino acids. The ends lost 5 bases at V and 4 bases at J; junction bases unmatched: 8. CDR3 DNA: TGTGCCAGCAGTCGCGGGGCGCGGGGGTACAATGAGCAGTTCTTC. Amino acid sequence: CASSRGARGYNEQFF.

Notes on this clone: Different DNA sequences within this sample yield the same CDR3. The chain is built from TRBV28 and TRBJ1-1, with 7 bases aligning to TRBD1. The CDR3 runs 14 residues. Germline V CDR1 and CDR2: MDHEN, SYDVKM. Trimming cost V 5 bases and J 0 bases; bases outside gene matches: 3. The CDR3 region has the DNA TGTGCCAGCAGTCTAGGGACAGTGAACACTGAAGCTTTCTTT. Translation gives CASSLGTVNTEAFF.

The genes are TRBV19 and TRBJ1-3; D not resolved. The CDR3 totals 14 residues. With 4 bases removed from V and 4 bases from J, the gap between germline ends came to 11 bases. Germline CDR1 LNHDA, CDR2 SQIVND (reference sequence). The CDR3 DNA follows: TGTGCCAGTAGTAGTGGACCGCGAGGAAACACCATATATTTT. Translating gives CASSSGPRGNTIYF. The full variable domain, in which reference TRBV19 and TRBJ1-3 provide the parts outside the CDR3, is DGGITQSPKYLFRKEGQNVTLSCEQNLNHDAMYWYRQDPGQGLRLIYYSQIVNDFQKGDIAEGYSVSREKKESFPLTVTSAQKNPTAFYLCASSSGPRGNTIYFGEGSWLTVV.

Worth noting for this clone: At one of its ends the junction is not consistent with the germline gene, which may arise from a read error. The rearrangement uses TRBV7-7 and TRBJ2-2; D tentatively reads TRBD1 or TRBD2 (5 bases each). The CDR3 is made up of 14 amino acids. Germline CDR1 reads SSHAT; CDR2 reads FNYEAQ (reference sequence). This chain's CDR3 is CASSRDLPTGELFF. For the CDR3, the DNA is TGTGCTAGCAGCCGGGACCTTCCAACCGGGGAGCTGTTTTTT.

Notes on this clone: A read error may account for a junction end that differs from germline. This chain links TRBV6-1 with TRBJ1-1; D is undetermined. This CDR3 is built from 12 residues. The germline gives CDR1 MNHNS, CDR2 SASEGT. CDR3 DNA: TGTGCCAGCAGGGACGGCCCTCTCGAACTTTGGTTT. Translated: CASRDGPLELWF.